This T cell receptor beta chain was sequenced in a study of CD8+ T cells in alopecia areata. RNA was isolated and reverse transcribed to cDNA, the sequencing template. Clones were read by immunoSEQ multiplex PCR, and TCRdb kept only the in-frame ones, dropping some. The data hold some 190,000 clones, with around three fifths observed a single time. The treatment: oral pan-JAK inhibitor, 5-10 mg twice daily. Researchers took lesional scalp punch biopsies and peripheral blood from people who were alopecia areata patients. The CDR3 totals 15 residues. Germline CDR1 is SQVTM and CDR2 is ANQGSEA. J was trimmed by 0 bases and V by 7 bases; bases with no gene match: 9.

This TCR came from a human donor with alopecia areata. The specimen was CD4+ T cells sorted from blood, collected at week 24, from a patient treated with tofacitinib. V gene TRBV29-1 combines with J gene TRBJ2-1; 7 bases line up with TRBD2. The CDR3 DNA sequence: TGCAGCGCAGAGGGAGGGATCAGCTCCTACAATGAGCAGTTCTTC. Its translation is CSAEGGISSYNEQFF.